The rows below give T cell receptor beta chains drawn from one sample of a study of blood T cells in healthy people across ages. TCRdb fed the 5' RACE reads into MiXCR, producing one record per CDR3 protein. The repertoire holds roughly 1.4 million distinct CDR3 sequences, roughly 64% seen once, with 6.5% to 8.5% in the top ten. The sample comprised blood. The receptors come from a man aged 18 to 29 in good health. Each CDR3 is given with its conserved first and last residue. The D gene is left open where the match is weak. Some rows mark clone size as missing; the rest say once, few, many or name a class of expanded clone.

>TRBJ1-2|NA|13|NA|TRBV14
TGTGCCAGCAGCCACGGACGGACCTATGGCTACACCTTC
CASSHGRTYGYTF
>TRBJ2-4|NA|14|few|TRBV12-3/TRBV12-4
TGTGCCAGCAGTTTCCCCAGGGAGGCGAACATTCAGTACTTC
CASSFPREANIQYF
>TRBJ1-2|NA|15|NA|TRBV4-1
TGCGCCAGCAGCCAAGATCGGGCCAGCGGATATGGCTACACCTTC
CASSQDRASGYGYTF
>TRBJ2-7|TRBD2|15|NA|TRBV20-1
TGCAGTGCTAGAGAGGCTAGCGGGAGAGGGGACGAGCAGTACTTC
CSAREASGRGDEQYF
>TRBJ1-6|NA|15|NA|TRBV5-1
TGCGCCAGCAGCTTGGCCACACAGGCCGTTTCACCCCTCCACTTT
CASSLATQAVSPLHF
>TRBJ2-7|NA|14|NA|TRBV6-2/TRBV6-3
TGTGCCAGCAGTGACAGTCCTAGTGCCTACGAGCAGTACTTC
CASSDSPSAYEQYF
>TRBJ2-7|NA|14|NA|TRBV14
TGTGCCAGCAGCCAGACCGTTACCTATAATGAGCAGTACTTC
CASSQTVTYNEQYF
>TRBJ2-1|NA|15|NA|TRBV20-1
TGCAGTGCTAGAGCGCCTGAGGCCGCCCACAATGATCAGTTCTTC
CSARAPEAAHNDQFF
>TRBJ2-1|NA|13|few|TRBV7-9
TGTGCCAGCAGCCGGCCAAACGGGGATGAGCAGTTCTTC
CASSRPNGDEQFF
>TRBJ2-7|NA|14|NA|TRBV6-2/TRBV6-3
TGTGCCAGCAAGAGCGCGCAGGGGAACTACGAGCAGTACTTC
CASKSAQGNYEQYF
>TRBJ2-7|NA|13|NA|TRBV10-3
TGTGCCATCAGTGAGTCGGCCTACAATGAGCAGTACTTC
CAISESAYNEQYF
>TRBJ2-4|TRBD1|15|NA|TRBV28
TGTGCCAGCAGTTTATGGGACAGGGGTGGGGACATTCAGTACTTC
CASSLWDRGGDIQYF
>TRBJ2-5|TRBD1|18|NA|TRBV4-2
TGTGCCAGCAGCCAACGGACAGGATTTGGTGGTGGACAAGAGACCCAGTACTTC
CASSQRTGFGGGQETQYF
>TRBJ1-2|NA|11|NA|TRBV29-1
TGCAGCGTCAATCCCTCCTATGGCTACACCTTC
CSVNPSYGYTF
>TRBJ2-5|NA|16|NA|TRBV11-2
TGTGCCAGCAGCTTAGAGGATTACCTATTCCGGGAGACCCAGTACTTC
CASSLEDYLFRETQYF
>TRBJ2-1|NA|13|NA|TRBV11-2
TGTGCCAGCAGCCCCCCCGGTGTCAATGAGCAGTTCTTC
CASSPPGVNEQFF
>TRBJ2-7|NA|16|NA|TRBV20-1
TGCAGTACTAGAGATAAGAGGGACATCCCGCCTTACGAGCAGTACTTC
CSTRDKRDIPPYEQYF
>TRBJ2-1|NA|12|NA|TRBV4-1
TGCGCCAGCAGCCCTGACGGCGGTGAGCAGTTCTTC
CASSPDGGEQFF
>TRBJ2-5|TRBD2|18|NA|TRBV6-1
TGTGCCAGCAGTCGTGGACTAGCGGGCCGACCTACGCAAGAGACCCAGTACTTC
CASSRGLAGRPTQETQYF
>TRBJ2-1|NA|12|NA|TRBV12-3/TRBV12-4
TGTGCCAGCAGCACACGACGCAGTGAGCAGTTCTTC
CASSTRRSEQFF
>TRBJ2-1|NA|13|NA|TRBV7-6
TGTGCCAGCAGCCCTATGGACCTTACTGAGCAGTTCTTC
CASSPMDLTEQFF
>TRBJ2-3|TRBD2|16|NA|TRBV5-1
TGCGCCAGCAGCGGTCAGCGGGGGGGCCCCACAGATACGCAGTATTTT
CASSGQRGGPTDTQYF
>TRBJ2-1|NA|14|NA|TRBV6-5
TGTGCCAGCAGTTCATCGGGCTTCTACAATGAGCAGTTCTTC
CASSSSGFYNEQFF
>TRBJ2-7|NA|13|NA|TRBV3-1
TGTGCCAGCAGCCAAGGGGTCGGTACCGAGCAGTACTTC
CASSQGVGTEQYF
>TRBJ2-7|NA|11|NA|TRBV6-4
TGTGCCAGCAGCCGGGAAGACGAGCAGTACTTC
CASSREDEQYF
>TRBJ2-1|NA|12|NA|TRBV4-1
TGCGCCAGCAGCCTCAATACGCAGGAGCAGTTCTTC
CASSLNTQEQFF
>TRBJ2-3|TRBD2|15|NA|TRBV6-5
TGTGCCAGCAGTTACGGCGGGACTAGCACAGAGACGCAGTATTTT
CASSYGGTSTETQYF
>TRBJ2-1|TRBD2|16|NA|TRBV7-2
TGTGCCAGCAGCTTCCCGGGACTAGCGGTATACAATGAGCAGTTCTTC
CASSFPGLAVYNEQFF
>TRBJ2-7|NA|14|NA|TRBV10-3
TGTGCCATCAGGGGCACCGGGGGCTCCTACGAGCAGTACTTC
CAIRGTGGSYEQYF
>TRBJ2-1|NA|15|many|TRBV18
TGTGCCAGCTCACGACCCGAGACGGAGTACAATGAGCAGTTCTTC
CASSRPETEYNEQFF
>TRBJ2-7|TRBD2|15|few|TRBV6-5
TGTGCCAGCAGTTACTCAGCGGGGAGCTCCTACGAGCAGTACTTC
CASSYSAGSSYEQYF
>TRBJ2-7|NA|14|NA|TRBV3-1
TGTGCCAGCAGCCAAGATCAGGTTTCCTACGAGCAGTACTTC
CASSQDQVSYEQYF
>TRBJ2-7|NA|15|few|TRBV4-3
TGCGCCAGCAGCCAGACCCGGGACGGCTACTACGAGCAGTACTTC
CASSQTRDGYYEQYF
>TRBJ2-6|NA|16|few|TRBV27
TGTGCCAGCAGTTCGTTCGAGGGCTCTGGGGCCAACGTCCTGACTTTC
CASSSFEGSGANVLTF
>TRBJ1-2|TRBD1|14|NA|TRBV12-3/TRBV12-4
TGTGCCAGCAGTCCTACAGGGGGCTTCAAGGGCTACACCTTC
CASSPTGGFKGYTF
>TRBJ1-5|NA|14|NA|TRBV20-1
TGCAGTGGAAGGTTCGGTCAGGCAAATCAGCCCCAGCATTTT
CSGRFGQANQPQHF
>TRBJ2-4|TRBD2|19|NA|TRBV7-2
TGTGCCAGCAGCTTACCCCGACGGGAGGCAGGCCTAGTCAAAAACATTCAGTACTTC
CASSLPRREAGLVKNIQYF
>TRBJ1-1|NA|14|NA|TRBV29-1
TGCAGCGTTGTTGTCGGGGACGTGAACACTGAAGCTTTCTTT
CSVVVGDVNTEAFF
>TRBJ2-7|NA|11|few|TRBV11-2
TGTGCCAGCAGCATGGGGGTCGAGCAGTACTTC
CASSMGVEQYF
>TRBJ2-1|TRBD2|14|NA|TRBV20-1
TGCAGTGCTATGGATCTAGCGGACATCAATGAGCAGTTCTTC
CSAMDLADINEQFF
>TRBJ1-5|NA|13|NA|TRBV29-1
TGCAGCGTTGCGGGCTTTGGTAATCAGCCCCAGCATTTT
CSVAGFGNQPQHF
>TRBJ2-1|TRBD1|13|NA|TRBV29-1
TGCAACGCTGGGGGACAGGTTTCGGTGGAGCAGTTCTTC
CNAGGQVSVEQFF